The next 10 T cell receptor beta chains were all read from a single sample in a study of cytomegalovirus exposure and HLA in healthy donors. PCR primers comprised 60 Vbeta and 13 Jbeta primers. The assay was immunoSEQ multiplex PCR, and TCRdb's table has in-frame clones only and misses some. This table has about 130,000 clones, approximately 84% appearing once. The source material was PBMCs. The receptors here all came from a woman aged 18-29 years in good health and CMV-seronegative.

Here the CDR3 DNA reads TGTGCCAGCAGCTACCAGCCCCAGGTGGGTTTTGGTACGCAGTATTTT. It yields the protein CASSYQPQVGFGTQYF. The chain is built from TRBV7-8 and TRBJ2-3; no firm D call. The CDR3 contains 16 residues. The germline V and J ends were trimmed by 4 bases and 8 bases, with 22 bases remaining between them. Germline V gene data show CDR1 as SGHVS and CDR2 as FQNEAQ.

This clone was recorded a few times. The chain employs TRBV14 and TRBJ2-1; TRBD1 matches 8 bases. The germline V gene has CDR1 SGHDN and CDR2 FVKESK. The CDR3 has 17 residues. V shed 3 bases, J shed 5 bases, and the junction held 12 bases outside the gene matches. CDR3 DNA: TGTGCCAGCAGCCAGGGGACGGTAGGGACAGGTGACAATGAGCAGTTCTTC. Its protein product is CASSQGTVGTGDNEQFF.

The V and J genes are TRBV11-3 and TRBJ2-1; 7 nucleotides align to TRBD2. There are 17 residues in the CDR3. Germline CDR1 reads SGHNT; CDR2 reads YENEEA. V lost 0 bases and J lost 6; bases outside the gene matches: 11. DNA for the CDR3: TGTGCCAGCAGCTTAGATCCTTGGAGCGGGAAAAGCAATGAGCAGTTCTTC. Translated: CASSLDPWSGKSNEQFF.

This chain uses TRBV5-4 with TRBJ2-1, with D perhaps TRBD1 (5 bases). The CDR3 covers 12 residues. Germline V CDR1 and CDR2: SGHNT, YYREEE (reference sequence). Trimming removed 4 bases at V and 10 bases at J, with 12 bases between. CDR3 amino acids: CASSQGSVEQFF. DNA of the CDR3: TGTGCCAGCAGCCAGGGTTCGGTGGAGCAGTTCTTC.

The gene calls are TRBV6-1 and TRBJ1-1, with a possible D match to TRBD1 (5 bases). With 2 bases removed from V and 5 bases from J, the gap between germline ends came to 15 bases. The CDR3 extends over 15 amino acids. Per germline, CDR1 MNHNS and CDR2 SASEGT. The CDR3 sequence is CASSEQGILGTEAFF. The CDR3 DNA follows: TGTGCCAGCAGTGAACAGGGTATATTGGGGACTGAAGCTTTCTTT.

This clone was seen only once. The rearrangement uses TRBV9 and TRBJ1-1; the D is unclear. CDR1 SGDLS and CDR2 YYNGEE come from the germline V gene. V lost 0 bases to trimming and J lost 5 bases, with 8 bases between them. This CDR3 is built from 13 residues. The CDR3 bases are TGTGCCAGCAGCGTAGGTACAGAGACTGAAGCTTTCTTT. Protein sequence: CASSVGTETEAFF.

The chain recombines TRBV28 with TRBJ1-3; D unclear. CDR1 is MDHEN and CDR2 is SYDVKM in the germline V gene. The length of the CDR3 is 14 residues. The V end was cut by 3 bases, the J end by 0 bases, with 6 bases between. CDR3: CASSFGSSGNTIYF. DNA of the CDR3: TGTGCCAGCAGTTTCGGGAGCTCTGGAAACACCATATATTTT. Variable domain in full (rest from reference TRBV28 and TRBJ1-3): DVKVTQSSRYLVKRTGEKVFLECVQDMDHENMFWYRQDPGLGLRLIYFSYDVKMKEKGDIPEGYSVSREKKERFSLILESASTNQTSMYLCASSFGSSGNTIYFGEGSWLTVV.

The chain combines TRBV30 with TRBJ1-3, with D possibly matching TRBD1 (5 bases). Germline-derived CDR1 and CDR2 are GTSNPN and SVGIG (reference sequence). This CDR3 is 13 amino acids long. V lost 7 bases and J lost 0, with 10 bases in between. Here the CDR3 DNA reads TGTGCCTCATACAGGAGCTCTGGAAACACCATATATTTT. Amino acid sequence: CASYRSSGNTIYF.

This clone came up a few times. V gene TRBV30 combines with J gene TRBJ1-4, with D unresolved. The CDR3 is 12 amino acids. The germline CDR1 and CDR2 sequences are GTSNPN and SVGIG (reference sequence). The germline V and J ends were trimmed by 2 bases and 8 bases, with 9 bases remaining between them. CDR3: CAWSLSGEKLFF. The CDR3 DNA sequence: TGTGCCTGGAGTCTTTCGGGAGAAAAACTGTTTTTT.

V is TRBV14 and J is TRBJ1-1, with D tentatively TRBD1 (6 bases). V was pared by 4 bases and J by 6 bases, with 15 bases between. CDR1 SGHDN and CDR2 FVKESK come from the germline V gene. This CDR3 has 14 residues. The CDR3 protein is CASSPWREGAEAFF. In DNA, the CDR3 is TGTGCCAGCAGCCCCTGGAGAGAGGGGGCTGAAGCTTTCTTT.